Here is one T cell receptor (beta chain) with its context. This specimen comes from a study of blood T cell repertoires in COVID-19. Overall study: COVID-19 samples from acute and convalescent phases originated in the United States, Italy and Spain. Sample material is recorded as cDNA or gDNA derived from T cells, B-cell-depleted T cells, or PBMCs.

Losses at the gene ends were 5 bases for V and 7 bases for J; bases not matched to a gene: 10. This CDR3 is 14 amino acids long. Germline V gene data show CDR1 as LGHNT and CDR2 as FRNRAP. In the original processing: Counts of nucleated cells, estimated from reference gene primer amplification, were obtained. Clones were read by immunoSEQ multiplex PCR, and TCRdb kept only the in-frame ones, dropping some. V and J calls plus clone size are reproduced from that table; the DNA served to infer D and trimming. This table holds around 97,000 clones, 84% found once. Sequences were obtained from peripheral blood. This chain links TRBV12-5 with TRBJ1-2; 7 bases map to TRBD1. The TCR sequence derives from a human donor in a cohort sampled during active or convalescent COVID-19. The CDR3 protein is CASGISEGAGGYTF. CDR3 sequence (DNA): TGTGCTAGTGGTATAAGTGAGGGGGCCGGTGGCTACACCTTC.